A single sample is the source of the 6 T cell receptor beta chains below, sequenced in a study of OX40 agonist ivuxolimab in advanced cancers. Here immunoSEQ multiplex PCR was the method, and the copy in TCRdb shows in-frame clones only, minus some. Here the sample spans over 60,000 clones, 82% being singletons. Material: CD4+ or CD8+ T cells sorted from blood, obtained in a trial of the OX40 agonist ivuxolimab. The receptor set was obtained from an adult with an advanced solid tumor such as melanoma, head and neck, liver or kidney cancer.

The chain combines TRBV5-1 with TRBJ2-3; perhaps TRBD2 as D (6 bases). Germline lookup yields CDR1 SGHRS and CDR2 YFSETQ. V was trimmed by 3 bases and J by 0 bases, leaving 11 bases between them. The CDR3 runs 15 residues. DNA of the CDR3: TGCGCCAGCAGCTATAGCGGAGCTAGCACAGATACGCAGTATTTT. It is translated as CASSYSGASTDTQYF.

CDR3 loop: CASSDLGQGVYGYTF. The CDR3, as DNA: TGTGCCAGCAGTGATTTGGGACAGGGGGTCTATGGCTACACCTTC. The chain has TRBV2 and TRBJ1-2; 11 nucleotides align to TRBD1. There are 15 residues in the CDR3. The J segment lost 4 bases and the V segment lost 3 bases, leaving 4 bases of the junction unmatched. The germline V gene has CDR1 SNHLY and CDR2 FYNNEI.

The gene calls are TRBV4-2 and TRBJ2-7; D call uncertain. The V gene's germline CDR1 is LGHNA and CDR2 YNFKEQ. The CDR3 runs to 15 residues. The V and J ends lost 2 bases and 3 bases respectively, with 14 bases between them. CDR3 in DNA: TGTGCCAGCAGCCAACCCGACACCGCTGGCTACGAGCAGTACTTC. It yields the protein CASSQPDTAGYEQYF.

The genes are TRBV5-1 and TRBJ2-3; the D is unclear. Germline assignment: CDR1 SGHRS and CDR2 YFSETQ. V was trimmed by 0 bases and J by 2 bases, leaving 7 bases between them. The CDR3 contains 14 residues. The CDR3 region is CASSLGSNTDTQYF. The CDR3 bases are TGCGCCAGCAGCTTGGGCAGCAACACAGATACGCAGTATTTT.

This chain joins TRBV11-3 and TRBJ1-1; 10 nucleotides agree with TRBD1. The V and J ends lost 5 bases and 11 bases, in that order; junction bases with no gene match: 8. The germline V gene has CDR1 SGHNT and CDR2 YENEEA. The CDR3 is made up of 13 amino acids. For the CDR3, the DNA is TGTGCCAGCAGCGGCGGGACAGGGGTGATCGCTTTCTTT. Translation: CASSGGTGVIAFF.

CDR3 residues: CASSRLAGVASPDTQYF. The CDR3, as DNA: TGTGCCAGCAGCCGTCTAGCGGGAGTAGCCAGCCCAGATACGCAGTATTTT. The chain links TRBV7-2 to TRBJ2-3, with 10 bases that match TRBD2. J gave up 4 bases and V 5 bases, and 12 bases lay outside the gene matches. CDR1 and CDR2 (germline): SGHTA, FQGNSA. The CDR3 covers 17 residues. Looking up the rest from reference TRBV7-2 and TRBJ2-3 gives the full variable domain: GAGVSQSPSNKVTEKGKDVELRCDPISGHTALYWYRQSLGQGLEFLIYFQGNSAPDKSGLPSDRFSAERTGGSVSTLTIQRTQQEDSAVYLCASSRLAGVASPDTQYFGPGTRLTVL.